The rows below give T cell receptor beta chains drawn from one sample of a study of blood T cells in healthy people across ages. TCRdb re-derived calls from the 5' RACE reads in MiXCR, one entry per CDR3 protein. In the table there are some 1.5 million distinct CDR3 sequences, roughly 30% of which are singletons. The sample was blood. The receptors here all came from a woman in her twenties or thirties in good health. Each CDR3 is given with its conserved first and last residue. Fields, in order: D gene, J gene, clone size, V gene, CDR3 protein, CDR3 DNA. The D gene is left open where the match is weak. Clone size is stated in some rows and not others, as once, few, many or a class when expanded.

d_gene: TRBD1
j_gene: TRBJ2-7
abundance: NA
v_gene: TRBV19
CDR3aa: CAISIGGQGPYEQYF
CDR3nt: TGTGCCATTAGTATTGGCGGACAGGGACCCTACGAGCAGTACTTC

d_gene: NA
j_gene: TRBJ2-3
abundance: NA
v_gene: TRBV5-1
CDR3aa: CASSQLGQTDTRYF
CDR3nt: TGCGCCAGCAGCCAATTAGGACAGACAGATACGCGGTATTTT

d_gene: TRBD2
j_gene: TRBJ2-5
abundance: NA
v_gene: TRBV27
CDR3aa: CASSSISSGRAGETQYF
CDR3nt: TGTGCCAGCAGTTCCATATCCAGCGGGAGGGCCGGGGAGACCCAGTACTTC

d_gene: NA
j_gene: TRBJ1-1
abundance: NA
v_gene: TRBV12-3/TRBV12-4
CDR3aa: CASSWLRGGGITNTEAFF
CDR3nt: TGTGCCAGCAGTTGGCTGAGGGGCGGGGGGATAACGAACACTGAAGCTTTCTTT

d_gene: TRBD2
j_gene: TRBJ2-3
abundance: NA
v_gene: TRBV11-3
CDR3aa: CASSLAGGIGPDTQYF
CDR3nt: TGTGCCAGCAGCTTAGCGGGGGGGATCGGCCCAGATACGCAGTATTTT

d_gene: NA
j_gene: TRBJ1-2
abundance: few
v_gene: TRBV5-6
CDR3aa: CASTSWNVGDYGYTF
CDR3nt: TGTGCCAGCACCTCTTGGAACGTGGGTGACTATGGCTACACCTTC

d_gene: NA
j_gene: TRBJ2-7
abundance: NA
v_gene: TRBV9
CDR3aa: CASSYRDFSYEQYF
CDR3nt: TGTGCCAGCAGCTACCGGGACTTCTCCTACGAGCAGTACTTC

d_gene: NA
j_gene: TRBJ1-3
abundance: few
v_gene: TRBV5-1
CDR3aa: CASSLPGAISGNTIYF
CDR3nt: TGCGCCAGCAGCTTGCCGGGGGCAATCTCTGGAAACACCATATATTTT

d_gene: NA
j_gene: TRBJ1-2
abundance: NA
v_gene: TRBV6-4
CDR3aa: CASSEGPGGAGGYTF
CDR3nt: TGTGCCAGCAGTGAGGGACCGGGGGGAGCTGGTGGCTACACCTTC

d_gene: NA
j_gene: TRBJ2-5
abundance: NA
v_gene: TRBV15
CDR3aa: CATRKGPQETQYF
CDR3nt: TGTGCCACCAGGAAGGGACCTCAAGAGACCCAGTACTTC

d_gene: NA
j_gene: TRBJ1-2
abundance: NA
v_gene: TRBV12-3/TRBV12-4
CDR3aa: CASSLQPGANYGYTF
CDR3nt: TGTGCCAGCAGTTTGCAACCAGGGGCCAACTATGGCTACACCTTC

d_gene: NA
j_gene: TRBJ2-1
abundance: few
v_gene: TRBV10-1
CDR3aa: CASSESGVQFF
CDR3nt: TGCGCCAGCAGTGAGTCCGGGGTCCAGTTCTTC

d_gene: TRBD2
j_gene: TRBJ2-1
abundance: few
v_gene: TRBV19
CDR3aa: CASRRVAGSNEQFF
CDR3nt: TGTGCCAGTAGGAGGGTAGCGGGATCCAATGAGCAGTTCTTC

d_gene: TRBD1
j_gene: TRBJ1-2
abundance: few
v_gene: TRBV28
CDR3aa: CASSSDRRGYTF
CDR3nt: TGTGCCAGCAGTTCGGACAGGAGAGGCTACACCTTC

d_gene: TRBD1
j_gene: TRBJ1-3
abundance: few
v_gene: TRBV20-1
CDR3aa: CSARVGQGAGNTIYF
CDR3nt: TGCAGTGCTAGAGTGGGACAGGGGGCAGGAAACACCATATATTTT

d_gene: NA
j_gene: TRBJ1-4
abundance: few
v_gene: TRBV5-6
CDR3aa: CASSWGTVTNEKLFF
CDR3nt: TGTGCCAGCAGCTGGGGGACGGTAACTAATGAAAAACTGTTTTTT